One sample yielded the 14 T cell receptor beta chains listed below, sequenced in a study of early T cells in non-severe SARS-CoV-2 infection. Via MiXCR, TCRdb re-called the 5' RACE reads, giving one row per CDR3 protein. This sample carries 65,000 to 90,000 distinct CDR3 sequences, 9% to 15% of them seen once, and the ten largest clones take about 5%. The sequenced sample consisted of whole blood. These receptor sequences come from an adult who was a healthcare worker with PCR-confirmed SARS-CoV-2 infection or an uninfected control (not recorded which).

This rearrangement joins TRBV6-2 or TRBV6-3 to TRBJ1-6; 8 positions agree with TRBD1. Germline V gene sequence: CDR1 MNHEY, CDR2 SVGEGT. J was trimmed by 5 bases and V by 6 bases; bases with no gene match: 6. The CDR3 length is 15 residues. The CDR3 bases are TGTGCCAGCAGATCAGGGGGCCGGCATAATTCACCCCTCCACTTT. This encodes CASRSGGRHNSPLHF.

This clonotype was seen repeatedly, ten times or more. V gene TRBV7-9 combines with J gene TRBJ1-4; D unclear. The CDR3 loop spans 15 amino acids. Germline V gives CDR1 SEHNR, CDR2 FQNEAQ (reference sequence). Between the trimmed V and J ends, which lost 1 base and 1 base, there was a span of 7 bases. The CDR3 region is CASSLGILTNEKLFF. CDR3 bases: TGTGCCAGCAGCTTAGGGATCTTAACTAATGAAAAACTGTTTTTT.

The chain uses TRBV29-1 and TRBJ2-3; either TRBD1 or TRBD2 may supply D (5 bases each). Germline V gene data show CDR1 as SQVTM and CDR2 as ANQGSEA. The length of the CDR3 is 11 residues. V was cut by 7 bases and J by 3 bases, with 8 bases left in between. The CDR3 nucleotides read TGCAGCGGGTGGGGGACAGATACGCAGTATTTT. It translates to CSGWGTDTQYF.

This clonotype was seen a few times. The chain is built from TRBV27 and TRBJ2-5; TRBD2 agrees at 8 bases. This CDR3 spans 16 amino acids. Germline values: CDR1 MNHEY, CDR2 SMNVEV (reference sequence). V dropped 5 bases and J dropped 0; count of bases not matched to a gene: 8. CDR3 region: CASSTGGAGDQETQYF. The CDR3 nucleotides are TGTGCCAGCAGTACCGGGGGAGCGGGAGACCAAGAGACCCAGTACTTC.

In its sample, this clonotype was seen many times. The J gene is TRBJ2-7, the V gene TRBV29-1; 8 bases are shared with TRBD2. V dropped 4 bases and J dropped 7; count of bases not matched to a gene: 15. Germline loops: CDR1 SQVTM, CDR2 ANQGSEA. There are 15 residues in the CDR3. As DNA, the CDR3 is TGCAGCGTTGCGATCGGGGGAGCGGGAGCGGGGGAGCAGTACTTC. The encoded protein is CSVAIGGAGAGEQYF.

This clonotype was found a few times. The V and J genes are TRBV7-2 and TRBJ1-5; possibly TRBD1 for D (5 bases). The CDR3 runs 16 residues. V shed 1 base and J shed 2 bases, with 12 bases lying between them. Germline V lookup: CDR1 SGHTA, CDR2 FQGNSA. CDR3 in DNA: TGTGCCAGCAGCTTAGAGGTGGGGCAGGGCAATCAGCCCCAGCATTTT. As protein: CASSLEVGQGNQPQHF. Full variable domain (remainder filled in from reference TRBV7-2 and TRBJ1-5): GAGVSQSPSNKVTEKGKDVELRCDPISGHTALYWYRQSLGQGLEFLIYFQGNSAPDKSGLPSDRFSAERTGGSVSTLTIQRTQQEDSAVYLCASSLEVGQGNQPQHFGDGTRLSIL.

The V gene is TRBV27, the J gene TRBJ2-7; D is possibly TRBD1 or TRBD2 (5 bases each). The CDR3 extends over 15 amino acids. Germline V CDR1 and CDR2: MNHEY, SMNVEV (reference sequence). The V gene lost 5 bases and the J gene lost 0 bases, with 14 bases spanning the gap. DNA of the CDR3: TGTGCCAGCAGTAGAGGGGCGCAGAGCTCCTACGAGCAGTACTTC. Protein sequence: CASSRGAQSSYEQYF.

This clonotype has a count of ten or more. The chain's CDR3 is CASSGWQGLTGELFF. The CDR3, as DNA: TGTGCCAGTAGTGGGTGGCAGGGGCTTACCGGGGAGCTGTTTTTT. V gene TRBV19 combines with J gene TRBJ2-2, with a tentative D call TRBD1 (6 bases). Between the trimmed V and J ends, which lost 5 bases and 5 bases, there was a span of 15 bases. This CDR3 region has 15 residues. Germline CDR1 is LNHDA and CDR2 is SQIVND (reference sequence). The full variable domain, its missing parts supplied by reference TRBV19 and TRBJ2-2, is DGGITQSPKYLFRKEGQNVTLSCEQNLNHDAMYWYRQDPGQGLRLIYYSQIVNDFQKGDIAEGYSVSREKKESFPLTVTSAQKNPTAFYLCASSGWQGLTGELFFGEGSRLTVL.

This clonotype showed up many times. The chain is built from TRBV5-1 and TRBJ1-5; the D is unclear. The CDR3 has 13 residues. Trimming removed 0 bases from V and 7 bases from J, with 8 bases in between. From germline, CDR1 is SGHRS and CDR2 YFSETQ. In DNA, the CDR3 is TGCGCCAGCAGCTTGGAGGGAATCCAGCCCCAGCATTTT. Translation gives CASSLEGIQPQHF.

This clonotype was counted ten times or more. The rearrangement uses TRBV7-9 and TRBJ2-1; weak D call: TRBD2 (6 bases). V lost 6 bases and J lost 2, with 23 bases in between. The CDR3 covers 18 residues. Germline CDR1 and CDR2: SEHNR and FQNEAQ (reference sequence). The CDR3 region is CASSPSNLAGLPYNEQFF. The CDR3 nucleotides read TGTGCCAGCAGTCCCTCTAACCTGGCGGGACTGCCCTACAATGAGCAGTTCTTC.

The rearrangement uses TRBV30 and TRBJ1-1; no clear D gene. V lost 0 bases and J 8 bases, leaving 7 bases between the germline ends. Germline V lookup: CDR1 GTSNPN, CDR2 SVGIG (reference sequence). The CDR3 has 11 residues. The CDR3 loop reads CAWSVQGEAFF. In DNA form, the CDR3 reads TGTGCCTGGAGTGTACAAGGGGAAGCTTTCTTT.

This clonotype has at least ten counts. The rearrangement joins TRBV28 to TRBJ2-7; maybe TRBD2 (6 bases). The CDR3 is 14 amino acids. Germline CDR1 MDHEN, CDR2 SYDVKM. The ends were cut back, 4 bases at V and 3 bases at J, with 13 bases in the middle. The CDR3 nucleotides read TGTGCCAGCAGTTCCCCGGGAGAGCGCTACGAGCAGTACTTC. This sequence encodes CASSSPGERYEQYF. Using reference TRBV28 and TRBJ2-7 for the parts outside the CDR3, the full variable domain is DVKVTQSSRYLVKRTGEKVFLECVQDMDHENMFWYRQDPGLGLRLIYFSYDVKMKEKGDIPEGYSVSREKKERFSLILESASTNQTSMYLCASSSPGERYEQYFGPGTRLTVT.

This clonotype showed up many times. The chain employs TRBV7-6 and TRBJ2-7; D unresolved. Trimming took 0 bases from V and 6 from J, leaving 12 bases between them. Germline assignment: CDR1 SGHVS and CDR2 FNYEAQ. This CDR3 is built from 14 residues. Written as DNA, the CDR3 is TGTGCCAGCAGCTTAGCACCCTCTGTCCCCGAGCAGTACTTC. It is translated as CASSLAPSVPEQYF.

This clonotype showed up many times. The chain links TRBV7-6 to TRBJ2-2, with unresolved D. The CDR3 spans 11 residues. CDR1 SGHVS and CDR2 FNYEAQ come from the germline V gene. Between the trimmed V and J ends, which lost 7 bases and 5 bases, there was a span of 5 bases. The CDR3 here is CASTSTGELFF. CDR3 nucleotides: TGTGCCAGCACCAGTACCGGGGAGCTGTTTTTT.